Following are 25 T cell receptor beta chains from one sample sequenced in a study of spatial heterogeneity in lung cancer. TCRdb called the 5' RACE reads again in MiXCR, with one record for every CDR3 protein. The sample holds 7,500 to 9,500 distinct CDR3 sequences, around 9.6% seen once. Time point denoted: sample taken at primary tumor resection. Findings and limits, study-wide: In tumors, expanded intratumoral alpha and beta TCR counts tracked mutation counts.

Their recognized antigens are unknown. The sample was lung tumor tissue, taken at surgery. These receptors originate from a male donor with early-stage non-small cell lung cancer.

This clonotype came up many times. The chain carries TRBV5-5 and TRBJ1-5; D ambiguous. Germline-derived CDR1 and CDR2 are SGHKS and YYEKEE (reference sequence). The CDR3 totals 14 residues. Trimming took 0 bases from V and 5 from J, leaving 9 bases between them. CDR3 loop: CASSLGQFDQPQHF. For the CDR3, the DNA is TGTGCCAGCAGCTTGGGTCAGTTTGATCAGCCCCAGCATTTT.

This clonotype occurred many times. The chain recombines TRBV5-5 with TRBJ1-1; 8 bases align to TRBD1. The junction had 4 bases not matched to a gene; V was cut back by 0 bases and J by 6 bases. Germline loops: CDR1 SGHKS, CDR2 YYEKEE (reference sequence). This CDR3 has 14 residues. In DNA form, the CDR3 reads TGTGCCAGCAGCTTGGGACAGGGGCTCCCTGAAGCTTTCTTT. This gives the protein CASSLGQGLPEAFF.

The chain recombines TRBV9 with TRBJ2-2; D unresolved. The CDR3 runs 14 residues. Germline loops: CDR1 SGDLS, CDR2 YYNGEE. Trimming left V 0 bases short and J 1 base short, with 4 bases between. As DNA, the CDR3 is TGTGCCAGCAGCGTAGAGTTGAACACCGGGGAGCTGTTTTTT. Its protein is CASSVELNTGELFF.

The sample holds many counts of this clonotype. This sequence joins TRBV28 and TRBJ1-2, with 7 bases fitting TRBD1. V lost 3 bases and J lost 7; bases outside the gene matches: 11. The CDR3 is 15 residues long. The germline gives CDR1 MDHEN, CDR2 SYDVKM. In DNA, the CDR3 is TGTGCCAGCAGTTTGAGTAGGGGGCTTAGCGGTGGCTACACCTTC. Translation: CASSLSRGLSGGYTF.

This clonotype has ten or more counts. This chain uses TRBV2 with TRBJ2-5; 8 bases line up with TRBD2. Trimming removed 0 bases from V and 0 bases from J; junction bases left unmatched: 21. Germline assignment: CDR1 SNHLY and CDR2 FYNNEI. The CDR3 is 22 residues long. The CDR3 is CASSEAGPFAPGLVDNQETQYF. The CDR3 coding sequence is TGTGCCAGCAGTGAAGCGGGGCCCTTTGCACCGGGACTAGTGGACAACCAAGAGACCCAGTACTTC.

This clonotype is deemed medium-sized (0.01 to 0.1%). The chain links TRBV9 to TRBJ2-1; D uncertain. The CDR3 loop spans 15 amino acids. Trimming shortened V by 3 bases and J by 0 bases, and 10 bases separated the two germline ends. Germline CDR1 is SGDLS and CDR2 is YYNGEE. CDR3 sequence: CASSGSVISYNEQFF. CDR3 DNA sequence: TGTGCCAGCAGCGGATCGGTGATCTCCTACAATGAGCAGTTCTTC.

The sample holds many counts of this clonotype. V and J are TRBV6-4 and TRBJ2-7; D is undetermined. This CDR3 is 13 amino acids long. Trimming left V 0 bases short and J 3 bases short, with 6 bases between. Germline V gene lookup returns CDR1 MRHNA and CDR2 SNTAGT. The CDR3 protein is CASSDSPYYEQYV. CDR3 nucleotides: TGTGCCAGCAGTGACTCTCCCTACTACGAGCAGTACGTC.

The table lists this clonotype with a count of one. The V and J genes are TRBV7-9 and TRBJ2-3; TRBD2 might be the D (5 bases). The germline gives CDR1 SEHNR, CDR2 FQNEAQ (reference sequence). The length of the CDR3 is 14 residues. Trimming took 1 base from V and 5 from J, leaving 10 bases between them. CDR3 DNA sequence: TGTGCCAGCAGCTTAGGCCCGGGATTAGATACGCAGTATTTT. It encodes CASSLGPGLDTQYF.

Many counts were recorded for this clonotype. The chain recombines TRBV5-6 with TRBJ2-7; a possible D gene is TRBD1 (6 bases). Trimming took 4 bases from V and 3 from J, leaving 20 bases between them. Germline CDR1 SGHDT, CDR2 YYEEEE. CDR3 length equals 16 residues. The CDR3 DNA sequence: TGTGCCAGCAGCCCAACGGACAGCACGTGGGTCTACGAGCAGTACTTC. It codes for CASSPTDSTWVYEQYF.

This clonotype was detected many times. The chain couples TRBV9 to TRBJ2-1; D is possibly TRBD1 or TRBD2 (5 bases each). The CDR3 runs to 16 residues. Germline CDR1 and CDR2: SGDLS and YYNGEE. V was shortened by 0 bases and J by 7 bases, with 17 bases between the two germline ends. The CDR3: CASSVGGSALGNEQFF. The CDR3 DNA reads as TGTGCCAGCAGCGTAGGGGGGAGCGCCTTAGGGAATGAGCAGTTCTTC.

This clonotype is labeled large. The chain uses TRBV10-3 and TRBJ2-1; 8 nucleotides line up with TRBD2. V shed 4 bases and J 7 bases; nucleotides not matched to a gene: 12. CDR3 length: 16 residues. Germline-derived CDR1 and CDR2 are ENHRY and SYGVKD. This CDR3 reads CAISGRTSSLGNEQFF. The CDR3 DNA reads TGTGCCATCAGTGGCCGGACTAGCTCATTAGGGAATGAGCAGTTCTTC.

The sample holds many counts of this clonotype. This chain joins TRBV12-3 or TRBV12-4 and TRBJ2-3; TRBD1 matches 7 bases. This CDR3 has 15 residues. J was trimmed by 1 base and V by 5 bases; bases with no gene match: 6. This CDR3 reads CASSPQGPGTDTQYF. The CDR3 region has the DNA TGTGCCAGCAGTCCACAGGGGCCAGGCACAGATACGCAGTATTTT.

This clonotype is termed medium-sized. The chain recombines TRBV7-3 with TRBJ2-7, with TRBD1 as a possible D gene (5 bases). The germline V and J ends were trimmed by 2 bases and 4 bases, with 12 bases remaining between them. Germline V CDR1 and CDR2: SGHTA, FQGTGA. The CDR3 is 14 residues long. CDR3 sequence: CASSLVPGSYEQYF. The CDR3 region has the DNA TGTGCCAGCAGCTTAGTCCCAGGGTCGTACGAGCAGTACTTC.

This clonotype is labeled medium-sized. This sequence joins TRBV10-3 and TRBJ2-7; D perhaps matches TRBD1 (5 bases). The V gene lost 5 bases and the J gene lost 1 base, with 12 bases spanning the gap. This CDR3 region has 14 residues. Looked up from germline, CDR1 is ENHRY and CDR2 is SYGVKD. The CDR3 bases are TGTGCCATCAGTCCCTCGCGACAGTCCTACGAGCAGTACTTC. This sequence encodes CAISPSRQSYEQYF.

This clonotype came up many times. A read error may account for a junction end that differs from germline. The CDR3 loop reads CASSVRTSGQEIQYF. CDR3 DNA: TGTGCCAGCAGCGTTCGGACTAGCGGGCAAGAGATCCAGTACTTC. The J gene is TRBJ2-5, the V gene TRBV7-2; 11 bases line up with TRBD2. The CDR3 length is 15 residues. Germline V CDR1 and CDR2: SGHTA, FQGNSA.

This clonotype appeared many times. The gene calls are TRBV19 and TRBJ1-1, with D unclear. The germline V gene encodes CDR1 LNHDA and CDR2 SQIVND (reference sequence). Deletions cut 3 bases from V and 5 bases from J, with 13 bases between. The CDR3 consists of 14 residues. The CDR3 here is CASSIGLSGTEAFF. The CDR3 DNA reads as TGTGCCAGTAGTATCGGGTTGAGCGGGACTGAAGCTTTCTTT.

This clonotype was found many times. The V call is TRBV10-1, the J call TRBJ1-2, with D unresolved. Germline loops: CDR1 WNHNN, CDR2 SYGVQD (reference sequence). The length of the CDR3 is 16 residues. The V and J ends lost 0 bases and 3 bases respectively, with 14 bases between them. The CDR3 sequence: CASSESSLDLHYGYTF. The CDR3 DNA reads TGCGCCAGCAGTGAGTCGAGTTTGGACCTCCACTATGGCTACACCTTC.

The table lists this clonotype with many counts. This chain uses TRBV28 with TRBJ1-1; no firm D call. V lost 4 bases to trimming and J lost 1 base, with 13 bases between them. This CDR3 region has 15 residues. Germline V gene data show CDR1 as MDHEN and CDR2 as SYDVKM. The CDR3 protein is CASSSPAGQNTEAFF. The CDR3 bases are TGTGCCAGCAGTTCCCCCGCGGGTCAGAACACTGAAGCTTTCTTT.

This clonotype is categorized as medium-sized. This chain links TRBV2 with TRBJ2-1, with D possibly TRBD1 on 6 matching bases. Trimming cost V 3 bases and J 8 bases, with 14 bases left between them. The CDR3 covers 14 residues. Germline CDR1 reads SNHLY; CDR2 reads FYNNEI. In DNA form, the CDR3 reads TGTGCCAGCAGTGACCAGGGGAGTAACCATGAGCAGTTCTTC. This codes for CASSDQGSNHEQFF.

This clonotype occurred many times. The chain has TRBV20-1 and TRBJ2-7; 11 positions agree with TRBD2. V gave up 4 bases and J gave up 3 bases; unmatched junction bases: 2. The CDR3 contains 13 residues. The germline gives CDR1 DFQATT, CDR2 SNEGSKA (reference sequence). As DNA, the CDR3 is TGCAGTGCTATACTAGCGGGAGACTACGAGCAGTACTTC. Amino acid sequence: CSAILAGDYEQYF.

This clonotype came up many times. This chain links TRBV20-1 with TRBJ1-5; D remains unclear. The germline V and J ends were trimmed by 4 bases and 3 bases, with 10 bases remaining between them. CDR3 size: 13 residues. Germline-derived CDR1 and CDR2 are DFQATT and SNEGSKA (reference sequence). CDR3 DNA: TGCAGTGCTACAGCAGACTCCAATCAGCCCCAGCATTTT. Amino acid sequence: CSATADSNQPQHF.

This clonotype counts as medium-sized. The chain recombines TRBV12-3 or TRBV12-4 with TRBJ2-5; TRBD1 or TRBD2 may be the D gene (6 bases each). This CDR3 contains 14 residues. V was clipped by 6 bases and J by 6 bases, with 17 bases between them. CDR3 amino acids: CASSRKGGEQTQYF. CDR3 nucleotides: TGTGCCAGCAGCCGGAAGGGGGGCGAACAGACCCAGTACTTC.

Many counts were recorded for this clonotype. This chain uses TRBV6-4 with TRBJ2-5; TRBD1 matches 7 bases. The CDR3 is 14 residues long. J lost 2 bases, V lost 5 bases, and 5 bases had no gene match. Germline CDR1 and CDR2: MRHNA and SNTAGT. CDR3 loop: CASSRQGPQETQYF. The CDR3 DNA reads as TGTGCCAGCAGTCGACAGGGTCCTCAAGAGACCCAGTACTTC.

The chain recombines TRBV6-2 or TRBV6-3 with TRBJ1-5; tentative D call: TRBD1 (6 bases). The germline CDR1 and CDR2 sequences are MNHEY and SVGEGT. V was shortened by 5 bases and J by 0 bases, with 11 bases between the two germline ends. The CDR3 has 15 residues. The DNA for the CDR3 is TGTGCCAGCAGTGACGGACAGTTTAGCAATCAGCCCCAGCATTTT. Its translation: CASSDGQFSNQPQHF.

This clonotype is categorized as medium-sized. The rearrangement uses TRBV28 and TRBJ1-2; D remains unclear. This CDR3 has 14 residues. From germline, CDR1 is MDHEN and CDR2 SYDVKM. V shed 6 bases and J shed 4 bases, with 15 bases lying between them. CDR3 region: CASRPTQALYGYTF. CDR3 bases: TGTGCCAGCAGACCTACTCAGGCGCTCTATGGCTACACCTTC.